The clone carrying this T cell receptor beta chain was found a few times. CDR3 length equals 14 residues. Per the germline V gene, CDR1 is SGHTS and CDR2 is YDEGEE. The V gene end was trimmed by 4 bases and the J gene end by 4 bases; junction bases not matched to a gene: 4. Study processing details: Reference gene primer amplification gave estimated nucleated cell counts. Repertoires were generated with immunoSEQ multiplex PCR, while TCRdb's copy carries only in-frame clones and drops some. That table gives V, J and clone size, and the DNA gave D and trimming. This repertoire shows approximately 200,000 clones, 88% found once; its top ten account for around 1.6%. This sample is part of a study of blood T cell repertoires in COVID-19.

This clonotype was sampled from a man in his 70s with acute or convalescent COVID-19. The specimen was peripheral blood. The chain joins TRBV5-8 to TRBJ1-2; 10 nucleotides line up with TRBD1. The CDR3 sequence is CASSATGGIYGYTF. Here the CDR3 DNA reads TGTGCCAGCAGCGCGACAGGGGGCATCTATGGCTACACCTTC.